This TCR beta chain was retrieved from a study of blood T cell repertoires in COVID-19. Sequencing was performed with immunoSEQ multiplex PCR; in TCRdb, only in-frame clones are kept and a portion is missing. There are 65,000 to 90,000 clones in the sample; approximately 80% occur only once, and more than 2% lies in the top ten. Material: peripheral blood. The clonotype was recovered from a man of 80 years or more with active or convalescent COVID-19.

The CDR3 DNA reads TGCGCCAGCAGCTTTGGACAGGTCGGGGGTATGGAGACCCAGTACTTC. Amino acid sequence: CASSFGQVGGMETQYF. This chain links TRBV5-1 with TRBJ2-5; a possible D gene is TRBD1 (7 bases). Germline CDR1 reads SGHRS; CDR2 reads YFSETQ. The CDR3 is 16 amino acids. Trimming removed 2 bases at V and 5 bases at J, with 19 bases between.